The T cell receptor (beta chain) described here comes from a study of T cells expressing NK-cell markers. Per germline, CDR1 GTSNPN and CDR2 SVGIG (reference sequence). CDR3 length equals 13 residues. Study-level results: A few donors' CD3+CD56-NKG2C+ cells were dominated by the same clonotypes.

Worth noting for this clonotype: Antigen specificity is unknown.

The authors generated TCR beta cDNA through 5'RACE template switching with UMIs. No DNA is given; TCRdb re-called the 5' RACE reads and lists each CDR3 protein once. Its table lists about half a million distinct CDR3 sequences. The sequenced sample was blood T cells: a sorted CD56 or NKG2C T cell subset, CD4+ or CD8+ T cells, or bulk PBMC T cells (not recorded which). The rearrangement joins TRBV30 to TRBJ1-2; as DNA is missing, the TRBD1 call by TCRdb cannot be tested. This sequence was found in a woman aged 45-59 years in good health. The chain's CDR3 is CAYTTGSWNGYTF.